Listed here is a single T cell receptor beta chain. Germline V lookup: CDR1 KGHSH, CDR2 LQKENI. The trim removed 6 bases at V and 6 bases at J, leaving 6 bases unmatched. The CDR3 is 13 amino acids. The data stem from a study of blood T cell repertoires in COVID-19. Study as a whole: COVID-19 samples from acute and convalescent phases originated in the United States, Italy and Spain.

Using immunoSEQ multiplex PCR, the repertoire was profiled, and TCRdb retains in-frame clones only, with some absent. The data show roughly 32,000 clones, with 75% seen just once and roughly 14% held by the top ten. The sequencing sample was made of peripheral blood. The sequence was obtained from a man older than 75 with active or convalescent COVID-19. J is TRBJ1-1 and V is TRBV18; 8 bases line up with TRBD1. The CDR3 region is CASSGGTGAEAFF. CDR3 in DNA: TGTGCCAGCTCCGGCGGGACAGGTGCTGAAGCTTTCTTT.